These 10 T cell receptor beta chains originate from one sample sequenced in a study of blood T cell repertoires in COVID-19. Produced via immunoSEQ multiplex PCR; TCRdb's table is partial and in-frame only. Of fewer than 250,000 clones listed, approximately 82% are singletons. Sequencing input: peripheral blood. Every receptor here comes from an elderly woman with acute or convalescent COVID-19.

The chain recombines TRBV6-5 with TRBJ1-1; no clear D gene. The CDR3 length is 15 residues. Germline CDR1 and CDR2: MNHEY and SVGAGI. V lost 0 bases and J 1 base, leaving 9 bases between the germline ends. CDR3 DNA: TGTGCCAGCAGTTACTCGCGAATAGAGAACACTGAAGCTTTCTTT. Its translation is CASSYSRIENTEAFF.

The chain couples TRBV28 to TRBJ2-7; TRBD2 matches 7 bases. CDR1 and CDR2 from the germline V gene are MDHEN and SYDVKM. V lost 8 bases and J lost 0; bases outside the gene matches: 10. This CDR3 spans 15 amino acids. CDR3 loop: CASRPPGGGSYEQYF. For the CDR3, the DNA is TGTGCCAGCCGGCCACCGGGAGGAGGCTCCTACGAGCAGTACTTC.

CDR3 bases: TGCAGTGCCAGTAGCGGAATGAATAGAGAGACCCAGTACTTC. As protein: CSASSGMNRETQYF. The chain has TRBV20-1 and TRBJ2-5, with D tentatively TRBD2 (6 bases). This CDR3 has 14 residues. V was clipped by 6 bases and J by 4 bases, with 18 bases between them. Germline V gene sequence: CDR1 DFQATT, CDR2 SNEGSKA (reference sequence).

This chain links TRBV28 with TRBJ1-2, with 9 bases lining up with TRBD1. Germline CDR1 and CDR2: MDHEN and SYDVKM. The junction had 7 bases not matched to a gene; V was cut back by 6 bases and J by 8 bases. CDR3 size: 13 residues. CDR3 sequence (DNA): TGTGCCAGCAGCCCCTGGACAGGGGTGGGCTACACCTTC. It codes for CASSPWTGVGYTF.

The chain combines TRBV10-3 with TRBJ2-7, with a tentative D call TRBD2 (7 bases). The CDR3 has 16 residues. Per germline, CDR1 ENHRY and CDR2 SYGVKD. Trimming pared 5 bases from V and 3 bases from J, leaving 20 bases between. The CDR3 sequence: CAISLTGKGGNYEQYF. CDR3 DNA: TGTGCCATCAGTCTTACAGGGAAGGGGGGGAACTACGAGCAGTACTTC.

The V call is TRBV5-1, the J call TRBJ1-4; a possible D gene is TRBD1 (6 bases). The CDR3 extends over 13 amino acids. CDR1 is SGHRS and CDR2 is YFSETQ in the germline V gene. Trimming shortened V by 1 base and J by 8 bases, and 9 bases separated the two germline ends. This CDR3 is CASSLSGQEKLFF. CDR3 sequence (DNA): TGCGCCAGCAGCTTGAGTGGACAGGAAAAACTGTTTTTT.

The chain links TRBV15 to TRBJ2-1; TRBD1 might be the D (5 bases). The germline gives CDR1 LNHNV, CDR2 YYDKDF (reference sequence). V was clipped by 6 bases and J by 5 bases, with 11 bases between them. The CDR3 has 13 residues. CDR3 region: CATSQDTHNEQFF. CDR3 nucleotide sequence: TGTGCCACCAGTCAGGACACCCACAATGAGCAGTTCTTC. The full variable domain, in which reference TRBV15 and TRBJ2-1 provide the parts outside the CDR3, is DAMVIQNPRYQVTQFGKPVTLSCSQTLNHNVMYWYQQKSSQAPKLLFHYYDKDFNNEADTPDNFQSRRPNTSFCFLDIRSPGLGDTAMYLCATSQDTHNEQFFGPGTRLTVL.

This rearrangement joins TRBV27 to TRBJ2-3; 9 bases map to TRBD1. This CDR3 comprises 16 residues. Per germline, CDR1 MNHEY and CDR2 SMNVEV (reference sequence). V dropped 6 bases and J dropped 2; count of bases not matched to a gene: 9. The CDR3 DNA sequence: TGTGCCAGCAGGACCCCACAGGGGGCCCCCACAGATACGCAGTATTTT. The encoded protein is CASRTPQGAPTDTQYF.

This chain links TRBV9 with TRBJ2-3; D is ambiguous. Trimming took off 4 bases at V and 2 bases at J, with 11 bases between the two ends. From germline, CDR1 is SGDLS and CDR2 YYNGEE. This CDR3 has 14 residues. As DNA, the CDR3 is TGTGCCAGCAGCCCAAGCTCGTTCACAGATACGCAGTATTTT. Protein product: CASSPSSFTDTQYF.

This chain connects TRBV6-4 to TRBJ1-6; D gene unclear. The V gene's germline CDR1 is MRHNA and CDR2 SNTAGT. The CDR3 totals 14 residues. The V and J ends lost 3 bases and 10 bases respectively, with 13 bases between them. The CDR3 sequence is CASSESRGSSPLHF. The CDR3, as DNA: TGTGCCAGCAGTGAAAGCCGGGGTAGCTCACCCCTCCACTTT.